This T cell receptor beta chain came from a study of early T cells in non-severe SARS-CoV-2 infection. For the study at large: The study sequenced bulk RNA from unsorted whole blood, with chains unpaired.

The CDR3 has 14 residues. The germline V and J ends were trimmed by 0 bases and 6 bases, with 12 bases remaining between them. Germline-derived CDR1 and CDR2 are SGHTA and FQGNSA. A word on this clonotype: Its antigen is currently unknown.

Study outcomes and limitations: Missing private and CD4 specificities, VDJdb matching favored anti-spike CD8 responses.

Individual cDNA molecules each received unique molecular identifiers attached to them. MiXCR, applied by TCRdb to the 5' RACE reads, yields one record per CDR3 protein. The data hold about 30,000 distinct CDR3 sequences, with less than 6.5% observed a single time. The TCR sequence derives from an adult who was a healthcare worker with PCR-confirmed SARS-CoV-2 infection or an uninfected control (not recorded which). Sequencing input: whole blood. The chain uses TRBV7-2 and TRBJ2-7; no clear D. CDR3 DNA sequence: TGTGCCAGCAGCTTAGCGCGAGTGGGCCCCGAGCAGTACTTC. It yields the protein CASSLARVGPEQYF.